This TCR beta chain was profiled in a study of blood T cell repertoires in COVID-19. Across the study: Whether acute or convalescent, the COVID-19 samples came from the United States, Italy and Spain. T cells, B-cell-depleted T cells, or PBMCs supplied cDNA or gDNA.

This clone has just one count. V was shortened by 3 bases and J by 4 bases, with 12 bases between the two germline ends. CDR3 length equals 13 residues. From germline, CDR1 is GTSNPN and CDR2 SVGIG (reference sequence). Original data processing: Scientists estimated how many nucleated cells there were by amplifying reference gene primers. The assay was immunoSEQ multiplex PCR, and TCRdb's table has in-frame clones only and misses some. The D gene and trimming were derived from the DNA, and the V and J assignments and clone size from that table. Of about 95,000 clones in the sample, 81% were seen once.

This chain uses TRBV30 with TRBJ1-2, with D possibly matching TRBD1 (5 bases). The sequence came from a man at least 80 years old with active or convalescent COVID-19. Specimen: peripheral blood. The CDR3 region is CAWSPGFRYGYTF. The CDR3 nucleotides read TGTGCCTGGAGCCCAGGGTTTCGCTATGGCTACACCTTC.